This TCR beta chain was captured in a study of post-analysis software for immune sequencing data (dated by TCRdb to the mid-2010s). Looking at the study overall: The recorded disease courses included relapsing-remitting, secondary progressive and progressive-relapsing multiple sclerosis, and some patients had no subtype annotation. A subset of samples was prepared in parallel using single-end sample barcoding, then pooled and co-amplified after Illumina adapter ligation. The patient repertoires were set against approximately 10 previously published healthy control repertoires from donors whose ages ranged from roughly 6 to 26 years.

For this clonotype: There is no known antigen for this receptor. There are no base qualities to consult, and no much larger clone falls within one base.

For CDR1 and CDR2, the germline V gene (reference sequence) lists DFQATT and SNEGSKA. The junction shows trimming of 6 bases on V and 7 bases on J, and the gene matches do not reach 8 bases of it. The cysteine opens and the phenylalanine closes a CDR3 of 13 amino acids. The entry retains the CDR3 DNA only, 39 bases that are in frame from base 1. Overall results and qualifications from the work: Multiple sclerosis patients had significantly lower normalized Chao1 diversity than controls, a result that suggests substantial peripheral T-cell clonal expansion. The multiple sclerosis patient group was slightly younger than the control group. Patients showed significantly higher frequencies than controls for roughly five TRBV segments, among them TRBV5-6, TRBV5-1 and TRBV20-1. Direct clustering with F measure showed strong co-clustering of samples prepared in the same batch, prompting a batch-effect correction.

To demonstrate the VDJtools post-analysis software, the study profiled TCR beta repertoires from the peripheral blood of about 13 young patients with multiple sclerosis. Multiple sclerosis patients were children and adolescents aged about 6 to 15 years. The library was obtained by PCR. Sequencing used an Illumina HiSeq 2500. Unique molecular identifiers were incorporated into TCR beta cDNA libraries to reduce PCR and sequencing biases. Some 500,000 cDNA molecules were obtained for every 1 to 10 million input T cells, so each molecule roughly corresponded to one T cell. Patient libraries were prepared and sequenced with the same protocol used for the earlier healthy control dataset. Samples belonging to the same batch were prepared together, multiplexed and sequenced on a shared HiSeq lane. Concerning the study's data processing: Raw barcoded reads were processed with MIGEC, and single-read molecular identifier groups were discarded before consensus assembly and CDR3 extraction. Clonotype tables were post-analysed with VDJtools, and diversity was normalized by down-sampling all datasets to the smallest sample size. Repertoire overlap clustering matched CDR3 amino acid but not nucleotide sequences to correct batch-related cross-sample contamination. In TCRdb, the public reads were trimmed at Q25 with fastp and aligned with MiXCR, with productive beta chains retained. CDR3 protein duplicates are merged, each entry listing the most common genes and DNA. What appears here as the V and J calls and clone size reflects TCRdb's work, not the paper's. For this sample there are a few hundred thousand distinct CDR3 sequences; approximately 45% appear just once. 9% to 14% of the sample rests with the top ten.

The receptor's source is a girl under 18 with multiple sclerosis. The rearrangement joined TRBV20-1 to TRBJ2-1, with 8 bases aligning to TRBD1. Sequencing was carried out using blood. The CDR3 region reads CSARDRQMNEQFF. Here is the DNA: TGCAGTGCCCGGGACAGGCAGATGAATGAGCAGTTCTTC.